What follows describes a single T cell receptor (beta chain). Its antigen remains unknown. The data belong to a study of blood T cells in healthy people across ages. CDR3 length equals 17 residues. Germline CDR1 reads KGHDR; CDR2 reads SFDVKD. After removal of 4 bases from V and 6 bases from J, the junction contained 12 bases not matched to a gene. General study points: Unsorted PBMCs blocked a conclusive comparison of naive and antigen-experienced cells.

Together with a sample-barcoded 5' primer, a J-beta primer mix was included in a second PCR lasting about 7 to 11 cycles. Each of the cDNA molecules was tagged by a template-switch adaptor with 12 random nucleotides. TCRdb analysed the 5' RACE reads with MiXCR anew, one entry per CDR3 protein. Among 1.5 million to 2 million distinct CDR3 sequences listed, about 49% were seen once. Input material: blood. This clonotype was obtained from a woman in her forties in good health. The chain combines TRBV24-1 with TRBJ2-1; 9 bases align to TRBD2. In nucleotides, the CDR3 is TGTGCCACCAGTGACCCACGGGCTAGCGGGGTTCTCAATGAGCAGTTCTTC. It codes for CATSDPRASGVLNEQFF.